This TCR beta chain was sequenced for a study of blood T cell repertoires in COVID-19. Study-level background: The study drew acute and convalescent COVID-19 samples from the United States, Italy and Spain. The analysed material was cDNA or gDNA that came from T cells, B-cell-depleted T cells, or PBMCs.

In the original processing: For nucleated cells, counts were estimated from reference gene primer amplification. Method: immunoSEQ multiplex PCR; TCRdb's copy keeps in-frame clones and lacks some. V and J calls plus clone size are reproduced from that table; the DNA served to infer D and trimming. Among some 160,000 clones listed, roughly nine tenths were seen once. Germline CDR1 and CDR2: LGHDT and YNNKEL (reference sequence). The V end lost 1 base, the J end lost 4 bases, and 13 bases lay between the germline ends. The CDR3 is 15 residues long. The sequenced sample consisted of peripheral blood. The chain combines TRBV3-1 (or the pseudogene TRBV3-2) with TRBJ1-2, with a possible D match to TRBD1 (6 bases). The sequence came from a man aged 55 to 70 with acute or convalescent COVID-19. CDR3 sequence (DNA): TGTGCCAGCAGCCAAGGGACAGCGCAGGGCTATGGCTACACCTTC. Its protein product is CASSQGTAQGYGYTF.